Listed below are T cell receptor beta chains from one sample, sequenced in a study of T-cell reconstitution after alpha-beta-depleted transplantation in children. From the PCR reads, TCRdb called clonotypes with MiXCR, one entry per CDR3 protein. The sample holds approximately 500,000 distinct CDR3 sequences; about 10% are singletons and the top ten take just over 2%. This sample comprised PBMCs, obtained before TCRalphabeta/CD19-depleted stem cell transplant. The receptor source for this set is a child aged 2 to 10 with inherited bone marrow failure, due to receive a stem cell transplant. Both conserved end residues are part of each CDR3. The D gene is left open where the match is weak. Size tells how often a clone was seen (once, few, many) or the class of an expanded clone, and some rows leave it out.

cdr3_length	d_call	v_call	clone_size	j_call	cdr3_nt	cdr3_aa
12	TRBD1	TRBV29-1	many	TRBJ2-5	TGCAGCGTGGGGGACAGAGAAAGGGCCCAGTACTTC	CSVGDRERAQYF
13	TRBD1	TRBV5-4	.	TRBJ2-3	TGTGCCAGCAGATCAGACAGGGAGGATACGCAGTATTTT	CASRSDREDTQYF
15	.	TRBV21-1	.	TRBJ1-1	TGTGCCAGCAGCGGACGCAGGGGGTGGGGCACTGAAGCTTTCTTT	CASSGRRGWGTEAFF
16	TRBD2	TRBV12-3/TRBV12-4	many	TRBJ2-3	TGTGCCAGCAGTTTTAACCTAGCGGGAGGAACAGATACGCAGTATTTT	CASSFNLAGGTDTQYF
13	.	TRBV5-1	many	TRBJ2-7	TGCGCCAGCAGCTGGGGGGAGAGTTACGAGCAGTACTTC	CASSWGESYEQYF
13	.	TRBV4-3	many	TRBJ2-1	TGCGCCAGCAGCCAAGTTCTGCGCGATGAGCAGTTCTTC	CASSQVLRDEQFF
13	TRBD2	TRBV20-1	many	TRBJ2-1	TGCAGTGCACGGACTAGCGGGTACAATGAGCAGTTCTTC	CSARTSGYNEQFF
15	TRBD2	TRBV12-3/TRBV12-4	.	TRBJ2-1	TGTGCCAGCACCATACTAGCGGGGACCTACAATGAGCAGTTCTTC	CASTILAGTYNEQFF
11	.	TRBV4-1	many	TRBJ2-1	TGTGCCAGCAGCCAATACAATGAGCAGTTCTTC	CASSQYNEQFF
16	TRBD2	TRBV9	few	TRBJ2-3	TGTGCCAGCAGCGTTGGGACTAGCGGTTACACAGATACGCAGTATTTT	CASSVGTSGYTDTQYF
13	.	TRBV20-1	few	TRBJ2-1	TGCAGTGGACAGTCCTCTGCCTACAATGAGCAGTTCTTC	CSGQSSAYNEQFF
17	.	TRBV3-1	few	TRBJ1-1	TGTGCCAGCAGCCAAGTCTGGGTCAGGACCTATTACACTGAAGCTTTCTTT	CASSQVWVRTYYTEAFF
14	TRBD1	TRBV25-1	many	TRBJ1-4	TGTGCCAGCAACCCGACAGGGCCTAATGAAAAACTGTTTTTT	CASNPTGPNEKLFF
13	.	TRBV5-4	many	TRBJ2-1	TGTGCCAGCAGCCTAAATCCCTACAATGAGCAGTTCTTC	CASSLNPYNEQFF
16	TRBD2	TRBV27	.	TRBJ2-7	TGTGCCAGCAGTCCCTCTAGCGGTCCTACCTCCTACGAGCAGTACTTC	CASSPSSGPTSYEQYF
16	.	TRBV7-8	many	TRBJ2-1	TGTGCCAGCAGCTTAGCGTTTGGGACAACGTACAATGAGCAGTTCTTC	CASSLAFGTTYNEQFF
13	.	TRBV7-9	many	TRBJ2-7	TGTGCCAGCAGCTTAGTCGTTGGGGGTTTACAGTACTTC	CASSLVVGGLQYF
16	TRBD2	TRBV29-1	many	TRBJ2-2	TGCAGCGTTGAAGGGCTAGCGGGAGGTGTCACCGGGGAGCTGTTTTTT	CSVEGLAGGVTGELFF
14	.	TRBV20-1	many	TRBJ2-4	TGCAGTGCTAGGCCTTTCTCGTCGAGCGGCATTCAGTACTTC	CSARPFSSSGIQYF
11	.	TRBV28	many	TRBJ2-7	TGTGCCAGCCGGACAGCCTACGAGCAGTACTTC	CASRTAYEQYF
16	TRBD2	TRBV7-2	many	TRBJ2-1	TGTGCCAGCAGCTTAGTCGGACTAGCGGGGAACAATGAGCAGTTCTTC	CASSLVGLAGNNEQFF
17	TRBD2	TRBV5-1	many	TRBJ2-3	TGCGCCAGCAGCCTATTCCCTAGCGGGAGACCCGCGGATACGCAGTATTTT	CASSLFPSGRPADTQYF
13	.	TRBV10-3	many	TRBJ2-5	TGTGCCATCAGTGAGTCATTGGCGGAGACCCAGTACTTC	CAISESLAETQYF
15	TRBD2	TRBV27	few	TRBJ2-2	TGTGCCAGCACTTCGGGTGCGGGAGAGACCGGGGAGCTGTTTTTT	CASTSGAGETGELFF
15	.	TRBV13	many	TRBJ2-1	TGTGCCAGCAGCCCCCCCCGCTGGGGCTACAATGAGCAGTTCTTC	CASSPPRWGYNEQFF
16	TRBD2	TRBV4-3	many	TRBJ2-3	TGCGCCAGCAGCCGGGGACTAGCGGGAGGGCCGGATACGCAGTATTTT	CASSRGLAGGPDTQYF
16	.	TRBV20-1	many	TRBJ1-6	TGCAGTGCTAGAGATTCCTTGGCCGCTGAGAGTTCACCCCTCCACTTT	CSARDSLAAESSPLHF
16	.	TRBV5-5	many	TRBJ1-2	TGTGCCAGCAGCTTGGCGCCCATCGCTCAGATCTATGGCTACACCTTC	CASSLAPIAQIYGYTF
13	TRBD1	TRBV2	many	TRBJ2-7	TGTGCCAGCAGACCGAGGACAGGCGCCGAGCAGTACTTC	CASRPRTGAEQYF
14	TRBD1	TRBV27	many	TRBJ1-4	TGTGCCAGCACCACAGGGGGGCTGAATGAAAAACTGTTTTTT	CASTTGGLNEKLFF
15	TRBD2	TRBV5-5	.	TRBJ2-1	TGTGCCAGCAGCCCGTGGTCTGCGGGAGGCAATGAGCAGTTCTTC	CASSPWSAGGNEQFF
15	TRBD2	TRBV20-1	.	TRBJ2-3	TGCAGTGCCTGGACTAGCGGGGGGGTCCCAGATACGCAGTATTTT	CSAWTSGGVPDTQYF
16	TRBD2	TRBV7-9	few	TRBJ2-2	TGTGCCAGCAGACTAAGCGGGAGGGCCCACACCGGGGAGCTGTTTTTT	CASRLSGRAHTGELFF
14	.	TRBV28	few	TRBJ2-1	TGTGCCAGCAGTTCACTCAGACAGTACAATGAGCAGTTCTTC	CASSSLRQYNEQFF
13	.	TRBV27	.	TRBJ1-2	TGTGCCAGCAGTTTCCGGGCCGGGGATGGCTACACCTTC	CASSFRAGDGYTF
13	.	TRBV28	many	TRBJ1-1	TGTGCCACCCTTCCGGGCCAGAACACTGAAGCTTTCTTT	CATLPGQNTEAFF
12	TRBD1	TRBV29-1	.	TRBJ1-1	TGCAGCGCTGGGGGACAGGGAACTGAAGCTTTCTTT	CSAGGQGTEAFF
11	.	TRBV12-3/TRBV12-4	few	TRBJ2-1	TGTGCCAGCAGTCAATCTCCTGAGCAGTTCTTC	CASSQSPEQFF
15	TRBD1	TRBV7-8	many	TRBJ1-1	TGTGCCAGCAGCGACCTGAAACAGGGGCGGACTGAAGCTTTCTTT	CASSDLKQGRTEAFF
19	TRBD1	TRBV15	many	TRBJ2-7	TGTGCCACCAGCAGAGCAAAGCCAGGACAGGGGGCGACGTCCTACGAGCAGTACTTC	CATSRAKPGQGATSYEQYF
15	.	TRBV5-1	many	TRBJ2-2	TGCGCCAGCAGCTCGGACTATCCGAACACCGGGGAGCTGTTTTTT	CASSSDYPNTGELFF
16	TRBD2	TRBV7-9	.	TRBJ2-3	TGTGCCAGCAGCTTATCCCGGACTAGCGGGAGGGATACGCAGTATTTT	CASSLSRTSGRDTQYF
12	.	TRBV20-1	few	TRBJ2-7	TGCAGTGCTAGGCCCGCTGGGTACGAGCAGTACTTC	CSARPAGYEQYF
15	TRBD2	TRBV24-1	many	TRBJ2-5	TGTGCCACCAGTGATTTTCGACTAGCAGAGGAGACCCAGTACTTC	CATSDFRLAEETQYF
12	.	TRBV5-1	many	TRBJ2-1	TGCGCCAGCAGCCCAACAAACAATGAGCAGTTCTTC	CASSPTNNEQFF
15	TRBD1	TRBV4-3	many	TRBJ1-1	TGCGCCAGCAGCCAACAGGACAGGGGTAACACTGAAGCTTTCTTT	CASSQQDRGNTEAFF
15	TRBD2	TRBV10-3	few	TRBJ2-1	TGTGCCATCAGTGAGGGTGCTAGCGGGAGGGATGAGCAGTTCTTC	CAISEGASGRDEQFF
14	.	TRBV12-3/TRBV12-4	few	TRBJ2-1	TGTGCCAGCAGTTTAGGGACGGGATATAGTGAGCAGTTCTTC	CASSLGTGYSEQFF
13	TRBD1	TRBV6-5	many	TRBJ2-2	TGTGCCAGCAAGAACAGGGGCACCGGGGAGCTGTTTTTT	CASKNRGTGELFF
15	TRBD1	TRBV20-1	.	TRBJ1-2	TGCAGTGCTAGAGGTCGACAGGGGGACTTTTATGGCTACACCTTC	CSARGRQGDFYGYTF
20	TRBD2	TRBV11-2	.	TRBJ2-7	TGTGCCAGCAGCTCACTGACCCGACTAGCCCCATCCTCCAGCTCCTACGAGCAGTACTTC	CASSSLTRLAPSSSSYEQYF
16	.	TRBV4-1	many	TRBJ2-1	TGCGCCAGCAGCCACGATCTCGGGGGCTCCTACAATGAGCAGTTCTTC	CASSHDLGGSYNEQFF
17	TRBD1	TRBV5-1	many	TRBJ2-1	TGCGCCAGCAGCCGGGGCCCGGGACAGCTGGTCTACAATGAGCAGTTCTTC	CASSRGPGQLVYNEQFF
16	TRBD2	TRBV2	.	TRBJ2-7	TGTGCCAGCAGTGAAACCCTAGCGGGAGTGAACGACGAGCAGTACTTC	CASSETLAGVNDEQYF
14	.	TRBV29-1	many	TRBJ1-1	TGCAGCGTTGGATCCCAGGGGAACGTTTATGAAGCTTTCTTT	CSVGSQGNVYEAFF
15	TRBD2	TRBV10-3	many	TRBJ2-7	TGTGCCATCAGTGAGTCAACTAGCGGGATCTACGAGCAGTACTTC	CAISESTSGIYEQYF
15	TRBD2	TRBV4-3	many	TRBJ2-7	TGCGCCAGCAGCCTTACGACTAGCGGCTTCTACGAGCAGTACTTC	CASSLTTSGFYEQYF
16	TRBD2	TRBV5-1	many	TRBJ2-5	TGCGCCAGCAGCTTGATTCTAGCGGGAGGTAAAGAGACCCAGTACTTC	CASSLILAGGKETQYF
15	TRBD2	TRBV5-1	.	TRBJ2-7	TGCGCCAGCAGCTTGGCTAGCGGGAGCTTCAACGAGCAGTACTTC	CASSLASGSFNEQYF